The 11 T cell receptor beta chains reported below all come from one sample, sequenced in a study of response to subunit inactivated influenza vaccine. TCRdb recomputed calls from the RT-PCR reads with MiXCR, one row per CDR3 protein. The sample lists more than 700,000 distinct CDR3 sequences, approximately 21% occurring once. The sample here was PBMCs from blood, taken roughly 5 days after vaccination. The receptors shown here come from a man aged 50 or older who received an inactivated influenza vaccine.

This clonotype was observed at least ten times. This chain uses TRBV11-2 with TRBJ2-7, with 9 bases aligning to TRBD2. V lost 5 bases to trimming and J lost 0 bases; unmatched junction nucleotides: 5. The CDR3 has 15 amino acids. Germline assignment: CDR1 SGHAT and CDR2 FQNNGV. The CDR3 DNA sequence: TGTGCCAGCAGCAAGACTAGCGGTTTCTCCTACGAGCAGTACTTC. Translation gives CASSKTSGFSYEQYF.

J is TRBJ1-6 and V is TRBV5-1, with D uncertain. Germline V lookup: CDR1 SGHRS, CDR2 YFSETQ. V lost 1 base to trimming and J lost 2 bases, with 7 bases between them. CDR3 length equals 15 residues. CDR3 in amino acids: CASSLRGTYNSPLHF. CDR3 bases: TGCGCCAGCAGCTTGCGGGGTACCTATAATTCACCCCTCCACTTT.

In its sample, this clonotype was seen many times. This chain connects TRBV12-3 or TRBV12-4 to TRBJ2-5, with 7 nucleotides matching TRBD1. This CDR3 is 13 amino acids long. The ends lost 4 bases at V and 1 base at J; junction bases unmatched: 0. CDR3 sequence (DNA): TGTGCCAGCAGTTCAGGGGGCCAAGAGACCCAGTACTTC. Translation gives CASSSGGQETQYF.

The gene calls are TRBV6-2 or TRBV6-3 and TRBJ2-3, with D maybe TRBD2 (6 bases). The germline V gene has CDR1 MNHEY and CDR2 SVGEGT. The CDR3 covers 14 residues. The V end was cut by 2 bases, the J end by 6 bases, with 12 bases between. The CDR3 sequence is CASSYHLARDTQYF. Here the CDR3 DNA reads TGTGCCAGCAGTTACCATCTAGCGAGGGATACGCAGTATTTT.

This clonotype was picked up a small number of times. The chain combines TRBV7-2 with TRBJ2-5; D is possibly TRBD2 (6 bases). This CDR3 is 15 amino acids long. V gave up 1 base and J gave up 4 bases, with 13 bases separating them. CDR1 is SGHTA, CDR2 FQGNSA, per germline. The CDR3 spells CASSLGLRGAETQYF. The CDR3 nucleotides read TGTGCCAGCAGCTTAGGGCTGCGGGGCGCAGAGACCCAGTACTTC.

This clonotype was observed a handful of times. The chain carries TRBV2 and TRBJ1-2; D perhaps matches TRBD1 (6 bases). Germline V lookup: CDR1 SNHLY, CDR2 FYNNEI. Trimming removed 7 bases from V and 4 bases from J, with 13 bases in between. CDR3 length: 13 residues. CDR3 region: CASIAGEGYGYTF. The CDR3, as DNA: TGTGCCAGCATTGCAGGGGAGGGCTATGGCTACACCTTC.

This clonotype was counted only a few times. V is TRBV6-2 or TRBV6-3 and J is TRBJ2-7; a weak D match, TRBD1 (5 bases). The CDR3 spans 14 residues. V lost 2 bases to trimming and J lost 2 bases, with 10 bases between them. Germline lookup yields CDR1 MNHEY and CDR2 SVGEGT. The CDR3 region has the DNA TGTGCCAGCAGTTACCCAGCAGGGACCTACGAGCAGTACTTC. Its protein product is CASSYPAGTYEQYF.

This clonotype was observed a few times. An end of the junction differs from the germline gene, which may be a read error. The rearrangement links TRBV7-3 to TRBJ2-2; no clear D. Germline-derived CDR1 and CDR2 are SGHTA and FQGTGA. The CDR3 is made up of 17 amino acids. This CDR3 reads CASSVTVDGPLTGELFF. DNA for the CDR3: TGTGCCAGCAGCGTAACAGTAGACGGGCCTCTCACCGGGGAGCTGTTTTTT.

This clonotype has just a few counts. V gene TRBV5-1 combines with J gene TRBJ2-7, with TRBD2 matching 14 bases. V dropped 0 bases and J dropped 6; count of bases not matched to a gene: 5. The CDR3 contains 16 residues. CDR1 SGHRS and CDR2 YFSETQ come from the germline V gene. The CDR3 region is CASSLGGLAGVGEQYF. The DNA for the CDR3 is TGCGCCAGCAGCTTGGGGGGACTAGCGGGAGTTGGCGAGCAGTACTTC.

This clonotype turned up a few times. This chain links TRBV10-3 with TRBJ2-5; D is unresolved. CDR1 is ENHRY and CDR2 is SYGVKD in the germline V gene. The CDR3 contains 11 residues. The ends were cut back, 11 bases at V and 3 bases at J, with 10 bases in the middle. DNA of the CDR3: TGTGCCGTATCAGGTGAAGAGACCCAGTACTTC. Residues: CAVSGEETQYF.

The chain joins TRBV4-3 to TRBJ2-1; no firm D call. This CDR3 region has 13 residues. V gave up 0 bases and J gave up 6 bases, with 6 bases separating them. Germline V gene sequence: CDR1 LGHNA, CDR2 YSLEER. The CDR3 DNA reads as TGCGCCAGCAGCCAAGATGCTGCCAATGAGCAGTTCTTC. Translating it yields CASSQDAANEQFF.